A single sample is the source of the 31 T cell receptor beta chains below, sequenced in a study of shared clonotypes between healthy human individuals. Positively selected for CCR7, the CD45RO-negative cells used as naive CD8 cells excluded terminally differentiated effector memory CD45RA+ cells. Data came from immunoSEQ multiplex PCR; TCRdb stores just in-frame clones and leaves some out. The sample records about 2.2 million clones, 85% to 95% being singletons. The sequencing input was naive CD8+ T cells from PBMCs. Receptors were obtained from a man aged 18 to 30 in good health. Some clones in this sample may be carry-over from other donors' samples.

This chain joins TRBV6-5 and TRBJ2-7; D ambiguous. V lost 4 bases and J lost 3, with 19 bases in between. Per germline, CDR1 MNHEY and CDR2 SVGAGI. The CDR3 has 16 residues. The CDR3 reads CASSFQEGQSRYEQYF. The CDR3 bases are TGTGCCAGCAGTTTCCAAGAAGGGCAGTCTCGCTACGAGCAGTACTTC.

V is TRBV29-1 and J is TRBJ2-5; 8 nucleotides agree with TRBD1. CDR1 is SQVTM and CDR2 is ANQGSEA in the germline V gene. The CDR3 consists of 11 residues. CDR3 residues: CSGQGLETQYF. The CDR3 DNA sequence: TGCAGTGGACAGGGATTAGAGACCCAGTACTTC.

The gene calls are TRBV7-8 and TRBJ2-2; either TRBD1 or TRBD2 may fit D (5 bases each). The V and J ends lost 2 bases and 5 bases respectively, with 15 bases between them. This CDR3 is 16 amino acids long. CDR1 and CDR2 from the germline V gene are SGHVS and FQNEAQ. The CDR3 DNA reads TGTGCCAGCAGCTTAAAGGTGAAGGGGAGTACCGGGGAGCTGTTTTTT. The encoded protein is CASSLKVKGSTGELFF.

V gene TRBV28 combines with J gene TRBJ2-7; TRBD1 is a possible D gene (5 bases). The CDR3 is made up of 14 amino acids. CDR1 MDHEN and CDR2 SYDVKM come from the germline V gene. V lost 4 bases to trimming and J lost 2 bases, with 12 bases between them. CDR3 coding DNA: TGTGCCAGCAGTTCCTGGGGCTTTACCTACGAGCAGTACTTC. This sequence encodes CASSSWGFTYEQYF.

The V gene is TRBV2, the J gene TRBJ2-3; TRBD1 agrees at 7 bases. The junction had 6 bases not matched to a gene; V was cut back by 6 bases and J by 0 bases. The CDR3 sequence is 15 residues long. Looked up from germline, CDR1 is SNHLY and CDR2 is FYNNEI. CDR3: CASREQGFSTDTQYF. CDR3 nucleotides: TGTGCCAGCAGAGAACAGGGGTTTAGCACAGATACGCAGTATTTT.

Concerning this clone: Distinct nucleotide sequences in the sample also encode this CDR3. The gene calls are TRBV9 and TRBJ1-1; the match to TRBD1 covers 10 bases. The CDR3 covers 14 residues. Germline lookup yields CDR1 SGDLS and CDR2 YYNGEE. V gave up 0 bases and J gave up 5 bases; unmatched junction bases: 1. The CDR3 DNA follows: TGTGCCAGCAGCGTAGGGACAGGGGGTACTGAAGCTTTCTTT. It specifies CASSVGTGGTEAFF.

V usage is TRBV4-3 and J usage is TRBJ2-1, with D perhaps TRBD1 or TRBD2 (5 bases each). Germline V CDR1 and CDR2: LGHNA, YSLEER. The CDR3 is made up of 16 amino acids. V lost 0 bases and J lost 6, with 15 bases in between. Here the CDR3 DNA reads TGCGCCAGCAGCCAAGATAGGTGGTCTGGGGGCAATGAGCAGTTCTTC. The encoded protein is CASSQDRWSGGNEQFF.

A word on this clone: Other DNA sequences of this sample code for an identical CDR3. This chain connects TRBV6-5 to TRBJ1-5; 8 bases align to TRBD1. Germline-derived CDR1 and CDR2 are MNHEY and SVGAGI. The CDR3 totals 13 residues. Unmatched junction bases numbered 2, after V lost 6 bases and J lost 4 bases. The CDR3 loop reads CASSDRGNQPQHF. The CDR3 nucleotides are TGTGCCAGCAGCGACAGGGGTAATCAGCCCCAGCATTTT.

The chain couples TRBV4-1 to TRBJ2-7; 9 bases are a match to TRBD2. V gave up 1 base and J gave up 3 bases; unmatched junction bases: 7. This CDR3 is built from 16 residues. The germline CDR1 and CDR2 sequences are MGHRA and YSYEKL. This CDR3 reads CASSQGEASGIYEQYF. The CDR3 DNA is TGCGCCAGCAGCCAAGGCGAGGCTAGCGGGATCTACGAGCAGTACTTC.

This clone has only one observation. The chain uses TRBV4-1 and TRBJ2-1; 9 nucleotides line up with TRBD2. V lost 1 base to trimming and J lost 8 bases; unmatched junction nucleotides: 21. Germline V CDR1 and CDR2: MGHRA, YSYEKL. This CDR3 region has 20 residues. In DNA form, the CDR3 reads TGCGCCAGCAGCCAAGCCCCTGGCGGGAGGGCCCAAGAGGCGAATGATGAGCAGTTCTTC. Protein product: CASSQAPGGRAQEANDEQFF.

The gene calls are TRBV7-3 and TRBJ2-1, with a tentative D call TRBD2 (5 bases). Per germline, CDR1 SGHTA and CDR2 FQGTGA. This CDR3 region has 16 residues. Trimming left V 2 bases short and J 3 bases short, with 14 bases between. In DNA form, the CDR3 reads TGTGCCAGCAGCTTATTAGGGCGGGCTATCTACAATGAGCAGTTCTTC. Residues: CASSLLGRAIYNEQFF.

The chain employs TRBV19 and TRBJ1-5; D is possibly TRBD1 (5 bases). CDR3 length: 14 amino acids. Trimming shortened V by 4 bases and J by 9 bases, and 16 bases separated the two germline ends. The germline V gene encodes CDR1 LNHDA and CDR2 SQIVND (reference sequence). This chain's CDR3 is CASSTTAGRVPQHF. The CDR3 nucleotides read TGTGCCAGTAGTACCACCGCGGGACGTGTGCCCCAGCATTTT.

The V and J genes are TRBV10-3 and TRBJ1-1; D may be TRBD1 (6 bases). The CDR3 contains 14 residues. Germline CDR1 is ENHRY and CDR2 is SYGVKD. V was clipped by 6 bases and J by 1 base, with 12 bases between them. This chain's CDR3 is CAISPTGPNTEAFF. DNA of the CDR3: TGTGCCATCAGCCCTACAGGGCCGAACACTGAAGCTTTCTTT.

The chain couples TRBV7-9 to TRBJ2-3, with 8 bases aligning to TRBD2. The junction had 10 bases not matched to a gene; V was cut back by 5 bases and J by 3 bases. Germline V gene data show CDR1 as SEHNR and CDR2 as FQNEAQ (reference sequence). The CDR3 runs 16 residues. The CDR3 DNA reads TGTGCCAGCAGCCTCCGGGAGGGCGGGAAGACAGATACGCAGTATTTT. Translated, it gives CASSLREGGKTDTQYF. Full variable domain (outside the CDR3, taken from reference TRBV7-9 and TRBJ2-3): DTGVSQNPRHKITKRGQNVTFRCDPISEHNRLYWYRQTLGQGPEFLTYFQNEAQLEKSRLLSDRFSAERPKGSFSTLEIQRTEQGDSAMYLCASSLREGGKTDTQYFGPGTRLTVL.

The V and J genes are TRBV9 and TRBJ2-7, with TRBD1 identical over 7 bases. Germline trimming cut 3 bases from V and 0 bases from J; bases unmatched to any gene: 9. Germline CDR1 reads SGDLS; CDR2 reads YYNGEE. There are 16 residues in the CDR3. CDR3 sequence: CASSATVRDSSYEQYF. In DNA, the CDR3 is TGTGCCAGCAGCGCCACAGTACGGGACAGCTCCTACGAGCAGTACTTC.

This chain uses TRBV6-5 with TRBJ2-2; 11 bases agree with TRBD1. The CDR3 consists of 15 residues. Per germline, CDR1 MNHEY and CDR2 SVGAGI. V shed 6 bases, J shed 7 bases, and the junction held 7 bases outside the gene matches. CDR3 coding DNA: TGTGCCAGCAGCCCGGGACAGGGGGGTCACGGGGAGCTGTTTTTT. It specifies CASSPGQGGHGELFF.

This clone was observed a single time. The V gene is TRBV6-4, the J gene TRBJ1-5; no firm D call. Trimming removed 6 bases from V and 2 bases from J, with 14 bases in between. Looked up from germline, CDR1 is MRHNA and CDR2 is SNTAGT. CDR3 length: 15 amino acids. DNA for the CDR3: TGTGCCAGCAGAAAGAGGCTTGGGGGCAATCAGCCCCAGCATTTT. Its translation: CASRKRLGGNQPQHF.

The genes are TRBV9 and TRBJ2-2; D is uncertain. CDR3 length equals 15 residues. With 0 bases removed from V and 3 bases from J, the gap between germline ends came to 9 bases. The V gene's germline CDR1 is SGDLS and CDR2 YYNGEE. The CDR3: CASSVVGLYTGELFF. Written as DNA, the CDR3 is TGTGCCAGCAGCGTAGTTGGTCTTTACACCGGGGAGCTGTTTTTT.

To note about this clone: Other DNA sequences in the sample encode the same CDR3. The DNA of the CDR3 is TGCAGCGGCAGGGGAGACTATGGCTACACCTTC. Translating gives CSGRGDYGYTF. The gene calls are TRBV29-1 and TRBJ1-2; D is perhaps TRBD1 (6 bases). The CDR3 runs 11 residues. Looked up from germline, CDR1 is SQVTM and CDR2 is ANQGSEA. Trimming stripped 7 bases from V and 3 bases from J, with 9 bases between. The full variable domain, with the rest looked up from reference TRBV29-1 and TRBJ1-2, is SAVISQKPSRDICQRGTSLTIQCQVDSQVTMMFWYRQQPGQSLTLIATANQGSEATYESGFVIDKFPISRPNLTFSTLTVSNMSPEDSSIYLCSGRGDYGYTFGSGTRLTVV.

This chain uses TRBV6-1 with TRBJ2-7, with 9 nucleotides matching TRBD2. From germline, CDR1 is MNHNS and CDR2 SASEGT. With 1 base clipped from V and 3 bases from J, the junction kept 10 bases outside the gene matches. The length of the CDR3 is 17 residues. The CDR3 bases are TGTGCCAGCAGTGAAGGTAGCTTCGCGGGAGGGCTCTACGAGCAGTACTTC. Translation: CASSEGSFAGGLYEQYF.

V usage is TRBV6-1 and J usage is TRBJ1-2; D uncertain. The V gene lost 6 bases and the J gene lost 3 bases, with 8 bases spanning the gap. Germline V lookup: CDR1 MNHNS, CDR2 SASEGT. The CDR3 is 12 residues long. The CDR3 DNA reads TGTGCCAGCAGGAGGGCGGACTATGGCTACACCTTC. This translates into CASRRADYGYTF.

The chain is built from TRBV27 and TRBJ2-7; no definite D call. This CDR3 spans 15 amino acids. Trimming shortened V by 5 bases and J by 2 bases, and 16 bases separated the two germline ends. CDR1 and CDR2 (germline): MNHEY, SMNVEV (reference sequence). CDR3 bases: TGTGCCAGCAGTCCCCAATCCGTCTCAGCCTACGAGCAGTACTTC. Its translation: CASSPQSVSAYEQYF.

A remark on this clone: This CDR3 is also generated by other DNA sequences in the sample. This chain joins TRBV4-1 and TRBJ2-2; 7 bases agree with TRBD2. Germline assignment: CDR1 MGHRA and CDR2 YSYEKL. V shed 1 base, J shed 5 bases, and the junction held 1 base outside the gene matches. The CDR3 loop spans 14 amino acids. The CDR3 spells CASSQVGGTGELFF. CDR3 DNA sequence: TGCGCCAGCAGCCAAGTCGGGGGGACCGGGGAGCTGTTTTTT.

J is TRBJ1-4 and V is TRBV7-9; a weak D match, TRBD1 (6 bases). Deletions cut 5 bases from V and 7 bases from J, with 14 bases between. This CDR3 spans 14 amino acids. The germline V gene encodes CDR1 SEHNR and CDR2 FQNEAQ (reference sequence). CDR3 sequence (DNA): TGTGCCAGCAGCAGCTCGGGGGGCGTTGAAAAACTGTTTTTT. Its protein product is CASSSSGGVEKLFF.

The CDR3 here is CATDRDLNTGELFF. Here the CDR3 DNA reads TGTGCCACAGACAGGGATCTTAACACCGGGGAGCTGTTTTTT. This chain uses TRBV2 with TRBJ2-2; 7 bases map to TRBD1. The CDR3 runs 14 residues. J was trimmed by 2 bases and V by 10 bases; bases with no gene match: 7. Germline values: CDR1 SNHLY, CDR2 FYNNEI.

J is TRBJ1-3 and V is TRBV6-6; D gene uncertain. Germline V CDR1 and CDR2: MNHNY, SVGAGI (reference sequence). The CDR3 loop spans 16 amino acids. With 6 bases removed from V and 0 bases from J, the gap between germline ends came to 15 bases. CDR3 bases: TGTGCCAGCAGCCCTGCCTTACCGAGCTCTGGAAACACCATATATTTT. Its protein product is CASSPALPSSGNTIYF.

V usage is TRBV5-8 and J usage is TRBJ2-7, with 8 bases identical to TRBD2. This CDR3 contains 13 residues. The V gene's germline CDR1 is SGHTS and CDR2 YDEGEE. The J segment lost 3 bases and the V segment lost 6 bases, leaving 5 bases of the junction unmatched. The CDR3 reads CASTIGGDYEQYF. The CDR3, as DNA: TGTGCCAGCACCATCGGGGGGGACTACGAGCAGTACTTC.

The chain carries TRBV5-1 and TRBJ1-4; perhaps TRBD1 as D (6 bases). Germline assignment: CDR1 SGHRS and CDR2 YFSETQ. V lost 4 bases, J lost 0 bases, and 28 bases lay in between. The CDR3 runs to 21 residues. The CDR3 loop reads CASSPDLLERQVRATNEKLFF. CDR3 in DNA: TGCGCCAGCAGCCCAGATCTCTTAGAACGACAGGTAAGGGCAACTAATGAAAAACTGTTTTTT.

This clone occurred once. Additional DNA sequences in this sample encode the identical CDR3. This chain's CDR3 is CASSPLYNEQFF. The CDR3 nucleotides read TGTGCCAGCAGCCCATTGTACAATGAGCAGTTCTTC. The J gene is TRBJ2-1, the V gene TRBV7-9; D remains ambiguous. Germline CDR1 reads SEHNR; CDR2 reads FQNEAQ (reference sequence). This CDR3 has 12 amino acids. V lost 5 bases, J lost 4 bases, and 6 bases lay in between.

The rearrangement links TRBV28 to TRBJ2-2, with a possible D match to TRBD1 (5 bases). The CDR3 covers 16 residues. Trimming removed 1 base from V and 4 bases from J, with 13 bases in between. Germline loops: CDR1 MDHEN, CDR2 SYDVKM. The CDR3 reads CASSLFRGILTGELFF. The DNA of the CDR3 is TGTGCCAGCAGTTTATTTAGGGGAATCCTCACCGGGGAGCTGTTTTTT.

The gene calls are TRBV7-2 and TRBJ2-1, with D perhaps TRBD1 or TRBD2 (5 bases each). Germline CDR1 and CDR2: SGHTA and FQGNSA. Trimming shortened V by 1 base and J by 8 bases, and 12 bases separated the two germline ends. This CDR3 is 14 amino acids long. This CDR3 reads CASSLVGAGHEQFF. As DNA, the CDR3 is TGTGCCAGCAGCTTAGTCGGGGCAGGGCATGAGCAGTTCTTC.